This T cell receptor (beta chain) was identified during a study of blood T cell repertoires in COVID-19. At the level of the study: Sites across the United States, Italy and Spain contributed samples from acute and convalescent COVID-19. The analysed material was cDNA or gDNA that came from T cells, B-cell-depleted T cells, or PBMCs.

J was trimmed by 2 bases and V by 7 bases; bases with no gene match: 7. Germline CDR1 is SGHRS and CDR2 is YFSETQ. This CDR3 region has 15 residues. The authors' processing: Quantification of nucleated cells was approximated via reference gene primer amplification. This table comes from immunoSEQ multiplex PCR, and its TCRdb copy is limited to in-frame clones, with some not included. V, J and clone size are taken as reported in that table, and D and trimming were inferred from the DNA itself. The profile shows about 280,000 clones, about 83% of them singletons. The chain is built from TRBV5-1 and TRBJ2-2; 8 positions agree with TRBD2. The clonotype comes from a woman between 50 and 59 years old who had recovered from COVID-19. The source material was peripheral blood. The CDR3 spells CASRRRGANTGELFF. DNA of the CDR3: TGCGCCAGCCGCAGGCGGGGGGCAAACACCGGGGAGCTGTTTTTT.